Below are 14 T cell receptor beta chains sequenced from a single sample in a study of tumor and adjacent non-tumor tissue in lung cancer. TCRbeta libraries were built with three rounds of nested PCR, modified from ARM-PCR. From the multiplex PCR reads, TCRdb called clonotypes with MiXCR, one entry per CDR3 protein. The sample lists about 90,000 distinct CDR3 sequences, around three quarters seen once, with 21% in the top ten. RNA was extracted from bulk tissue without any cell sorting. This non-tumor lung sample came from over 3 cm beyond the tumor edge. Sample: distant non-tumor lung tissue. The source of these receptors is a woman in her forties or fifties with non-small cell lung cancer.

This clonotype is a singleton in its sample. Being one base from a much bigger clone, this may be a read error. The chain is built from TRBV5-1 and TRBJ2-3; D unresolved. The germline CDR1 and CDR2 sequences are SGHRS and YFSETQ. The V end lost 4 bases, the J end lost 5 bases, and 11 bases lay between the germline ends. The length of the CDR3 is 13 residues. CDR3 region: CASSLVSRDTQYF. Written as DNA, the CDR3 is TGCGCCAGCAGCCTCGTGAGTCGAGATACGCAGTATTTT.

Sample share makes this clonotype medium-sized. This chain connects TRBV28 to TRBJ2-7, with D possibly being TRBD2 (6 bases). The CDR3 is made up of 13 amino acids. The germline V gene encodes CDR1 MDHEN and CDR2 SYDVKM. V lost 5 bases, J lost 1 base, and 9 bases lay in between. CDR3: CASSPGSSYEQYF. The CDR3 bases are TGTGCCAGCAGTCCCGGGAGTTCCTACGAGCAGTACTTC.

As to this clonotype: Lacking the conserved final phenylalanine or tryptophan, this CDR3 likely reflects a read error. The CDR3 is CTSSHQRDTQYI. CDR3 nucleotide sequence: TGTACCAGCAGCCACCAGCGTGATACACAGTATATT. The chain recombines TRBV4-2 with TRBJ2-3; no reliable D call. This CDR3 region has 12 residues. The germline CDR1 and CDR2 sequences are LGHNA and YNFKEQ.

The rearrangement joins TRBV12-3 or TRBV12-4 to TRBJ2-7; tentative D call: TRBD1 (5 bases). V was shortened by 9 bases and J by 6 bases, with 15 bases between the two germline ends. The CDR3 has 12 amino acids. The CDR3 here is CASSTRGSEQYF. The CDR3 bases are TGTGCCAGTAGCACAAGGGGCAGCGAGCAGTACTTC.

This clonotype was recorded a few times. A read error may be the cause here, since a much bigger clone is one base away. The CDR3 loop reads CAISQTSGRYEQYF. The CDR3 DNA is TGCGCCATCAGCCAAACTAGCGGGAGGTACGAGCAGTACTTC. The chain couples TRBV4-1 to TRBJ2-7; TRBD2 agrees at 12 bases. The CDR3 sequence is 14 residues long. Per germline, CDR1 MGHRA and CDR2 YSYEKL.

This clonotype has a single count. One junction end does not reproduce the germline sequence, and a read error may be involved. J is TRBJ2-1 and V is TRBV11-2; 9 nucleotides agree with TRBD1. The CDR3 has 16 amino acids. Germline loops: CDR1 SGHAT, CDR2 FQNNGV. The CDR3 DNA follows: TGTGTCAGCAGCTTGGGACCGGGACAGGGATCCACTGAGCAGTTCTTC. Translation: CVSSLGPGQGSTEQFF.

The sample holds one count of this clonotype. Because it lacks the conserved phenylalanine or tryptophan at the end, this CDR3 is likely a read error. The rearrangement joins TRBV28 to TRBJ1-1; possibly TRBD1 for D (5 bases). V lost 8 bases to trimming and J lost 4 bases, with 14 bases between them. The germline V gene encodes CDR1 MDHEN and CDR2 SYDVKM. This CDR3 contains 13 residues. This CDR3 reads CASRGGETTEAFL. DNA for the CDR3: TGTGCCAGCCGTGGAGGGGAGACCACTGAAGCTTTCTTG.

A note on this clonotype: An end of the junction does not agree with germline; a read error may underlie this. This rearrangement joins TRBV5-6 to TRBJ1-3, with D perhaps matching TRBD1 (5 bases). This CDR3 contains 17 residues. Germline CDR1 is SGHDT and CDR2 is YYEEEE. The CDR3 loop reads CASSLIGGRSSGNNIYF. The CDR3, as DNA: TGTGCTAGCAGCTTGATCGGGGGACGCTCCTCTGGAAACAACATATATTTT.

The rearrangement links TRBV6-2 or TRBV6-3 to TRBJ2-7; D is undetermined. The CDR3 runs 14 residues. Trimming took off 2 bases at V and 9 bases at J, with 17 bases between the two ends. Germline CDR1 MNHEY, CDR2 SVGEGT. CDR3 amino acids: CASSYNKATPMQYF. In DNA form, the CDR3 reads TGTGCCAGCAGTTACAACAAGGCGACCCCTATGCAGTACTTC.

This clonotype is medium-sized. The V call is TRBV10-3, the J call TRBJ2-3; perhaps TRBD2 as D (6 bases). Germline V gives CDR1 ENHRY, CDR2 SYGVKD. Trimming took off 2 bases at V and 2 bases at J, with 11 bases between the two ends. The CDR3 extends over 15 amino acids. The CDR3 spells CAISEGGRATDTQYF. Here the CDR3 DNA reads TGTGCCATCAGTGAGGGAGGGAGAGCCACAGATACGCAGTATTTT.

Notes on this clonotype: Sequence at one end of the junction differs from germline and may be a read error. This chain links TRBV4-1 with TRBJ1-6; D uncertain. The CDR3 extends over 16 amino acids. The germline CDR1 and CDR2 sequences are MGHRA and YSYEKL. The CDR3 protein is CASNQNIGSYNSPLHF. The DNA for the CDR3 is TGTGCCAGCAATCAGAATATTGGCTCCTATAATTCACCCCTCCACTTT.

Note on this clonotype: Germline and junction disagree at one end, which may indicate a read error. V gene TRBV4-1 combines with J gene TRBJ2-1; D possibly uses TRBD1 or TRBD2 (6 bases each). The CDR3 runs 15 residues. Per the germline V gene, CDR1 is MGHRA and CDR2 is YSYEKL. The CDR3 loop is CTSSLDRGRSNEQFF. In DNA form, the CDR3 reads TGCACCAGCAGCCTCGACCGGGGGCGCTCCAATGAGCAGTTCTTC.

The rearrangement uses TRBV12-3 or TRBV12-4 and TRBJ2-4, with D perhaps TRBD2 (5 bases). The CDR3 has 15 amino acids. V gave up 7 bases and J gave up 16 bases, with 29 bases separating them. CDR3 in amino acids: CASNLGAIDGAPIYF. The DNA for the CDR3 is TGTGCCAGCAATTTGGGAGCGATAGACGGTGCGCCAATTTACTTC.

With regard to this clonotype: This could be a read error, since a much larger clone is one nucleotide away. The chain uses TRBV15 and TRBJ1-5; D not certain. This CDR3 comprises 15 residues. From germline, CDR1 is LNHNV and CDR2 YYDKDF (reference sequence). The CDR3 DNA reads TGTGCCACCAGCAGAGATGGAGGTGAGAATCGGCCCCAGCATTTT. Translated, it gives CATSRDGGENRPQHF. The full variable domain, with the rest looked up from reference TRBV15 and TRBJ1-5, is DAMVIQNPRYQVTQFGKPVTLSCSQTLNHNVMYWYQQKSSQAPKLLFHYYDKDFNNEADTPDNFQSRRPNTSFCFLDIRSPGLGDTAMYLCATSRDGGENRPQHFGDGTRLSIL.